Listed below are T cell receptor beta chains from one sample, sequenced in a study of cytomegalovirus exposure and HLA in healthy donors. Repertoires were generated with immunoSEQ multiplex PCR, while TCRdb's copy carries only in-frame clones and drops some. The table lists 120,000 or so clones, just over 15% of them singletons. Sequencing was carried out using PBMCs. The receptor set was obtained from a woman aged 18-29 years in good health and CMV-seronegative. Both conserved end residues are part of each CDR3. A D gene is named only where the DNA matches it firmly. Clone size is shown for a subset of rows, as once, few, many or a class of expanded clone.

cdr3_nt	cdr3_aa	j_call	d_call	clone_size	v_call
TGTGCCAGCAGCGTAACACCAGGGACAGGGAGCTCTGGGGCCAACGTCCTGACTTTC	CASSVTPGTGSSGANVLTF	TRBJ2-6	TRBD1	few	TRBV9
TGTGCCAGTGGGTTAGCGGGATCTGGATACGAGCAGTACTTC	CASGLAGSGYEQYF	TRBJ2-7	TRBD2	.	TRBV19
TGTGCCAGCAGCTTAAACACCCACAATGAGCAGTTCTTC	CASSLNTHNEQFF	TRBJ2-1	.	.	TRBV7-3
TGTGCCAGCAGTGAAACCCCACTCGATTACTCTGGGGCCAACGTCCTGACTTTC	CASSETPLDYSGANVLTF	TRBJ2-6	.	.	TRBV6-4
TGTGCCAGCAGTACACGACAGGGGGCCAACTATGGCTACACCTTC	CASSTRQGANYGYTF	TRBJ1-2	TRBD1	.	TRBV2
TGTGCCAGCAGTGGCACGATCTCCTACGAGCAGTACTTC	CASSGTISYEQYF	TRBJ2-7	.	few	TRBV28
TGCAGCGTGGGTGAAGGGGCCTACTATGGCTACACCTTC	CSVGEGAYYGYTF	TRBJ1-2	.	few	TRBV29-1
TGTGCCAGCAGGAGACAGGGCTCGGGAGAGACCCAGTACTTC	CASRRQGSGETQYF	TRBJ2-5	TRBD1	.	TRBV7-2
TGTGCCAGCAGCCAAGTTACAGGGGGCTACACCTTC	CASSQVTGGYTF	TRBJ1-2	.	.	TRBV4-2
TGTGCCAGCAGTTCTTCTCAGGATGTCCGGGAGACCCAGTACTTC	CASSSSQDVRETQYF	TRBJ2-5	.	.	TRBV28
TGTGCCATCAGAAGGACTAGGGCGGTCTACGAGCAGTACTTC	CAIRRTRAVYEQYF	TRBJ2-7	TRBD2	.	TRBV10-3
TGTGCCAGCAGTCCGCAGGGGTTCAATCAGCCCCAGCATTTT	CASSPQGFNQPQHF	TRBJ1-5	.	few	TRBV28
TGTGCCAGCAGTGATACTCGCATGAGCTCCTACGAGCAGTACTTC	CASSDTRMSSYEQYF	TRBJ2-7	.	.	TRBV6-1
TGCGCCAGCAGCCAAGCCGGGACAGCACAAGAGACCCAGTACTTC	CASSQAGTAQETQYF	TRBJ2-5	TRBD1	few	TRBV4-1
TGTGCCAGCAGCCCCGGAAGGGGAGGGTATCAGCCCCAGCATTTT	CASSPGRGGYQPQHF	TRBJ1-5	.	few	TRBV27
TGTGCCAGCAGCGACAGAAATTCACCCCTCCACTTT	CASSDRNSPLHF	TRBJ1-6	.	.	TRBV6-5